Following are 10 T cell receptor beta chains from one sample sequenced in a study of shared clonotypes between healthy human individuals. Profiling relied on immunoSEQ multiplex PCR, and the TCRdb table lists in-frame clones only, not all of them. The table records about 710,000 clones, 72% of them present only once. Sequenced material: memory CD4+ T cells sorted from blood. The subset denotes: CD45RA-negative fraction. These receptors were taken from a woman in her 30s in good health.

This clone was recorded at least ten times. The CDR3 region has the DNA TGTGCCAGCAGCTTAGTAAGGGGACAGGTGTCCTCTGGGGCCAACGTCCTGACTTTC. Its translation: CASSLVRGQVSSGANVLTF. The rearrangement joins TRBV11-1 to TRBJ2-6; 8 bases are a match to TRBD1. The CDR3 covers 19 residues. The ends lost 1 base at V and 0 bases at J; junction bases unmatched: 8. Germline CDR1 and CDR2: SGHAT and FQDESV (reference sequence).

This clone showed up many times. This chain links TRBV27 with TRBJ2-5; a possible D gene is TRBD2 (5 bases). Germline CDR1 is MNHEY and CDR2 is SMNVEV (reference sequence). The CDR3 has 16 residues. The V and J ends lost 2 bases and 1 base respectively, with 14 bases between them. CDR3 region: CASSLRWERFQETQYF. CDR3 DNA sequence: TGTGCCAGCAGTTTAAGGTGGGAGAGATTCCAAGAGACCCAGTACTTC.

The rearrangement uses TRBV6-1 and TRBJ1-1; 7 positions match TRBD1. This CDR3 has 12 amino acids. V shed 5 bases and J 7 bases; nucleotides not matched to a gene: 4. Germline V gives CDR1 MNHNS, CDR2 SASEGT. The CDR3: CASSFQGVEAFF. The CDR3 DNA reads TGTGCCAGCAGTTTTCAGGGGGTTGAAGCTTTCTTT.

This chain joins TRBV9 and TRBJ1-2; the match to TRBD1 covers 7 bases. Germline V gene lookup returns CDR1 SGDLS and CDR2 YYNGEE. The CDR3 extends over 14 amino acids. J gave up 7 bases and V 0 bases, and 6 bases lay outside the gene matches. The CDR3 spells CASSVGQGGSGYTF. The CDR3 DNA follows: TGTGCCAGCAGCGTAGGACAGGGAGGATCTGGCTACACCTTC. Full variable domain (outside the CDR3, taken from reference TRBV9 and TRBJ1-2): DSGVTQTPKHLITATGQRVTLRCSPRSGDLSVYWYQQSLDQGLQFLIQYYNGEERAKGNILERFSAQQFPDLHSELNLSSLELGDSALYFCASSVGQGGSGYTFGSGTRLTVV.

This clone was detected a few times. A much larger clone lies a single base off, so this may be a read error. Other nucleotide sequences in the sample specify the same CDR3. CDR3 protein: CASSLESSGYNEQFF. The CDR3 DNA sequence: TGCGCCAGCAGCTTGGAATCTAGCGGCTACAATGAGCAGTTCTTC. V gene TRBV5-1 combines with J gene TRBJ2-1; 7 nucleotides agree with TRBD2. The CDR3 has 15 residues. Germline trimming cut 0 bases from V and 3 bases from J; bases unmatched to any gene: 3. Germline V gives CDR1 SGHRS, CDR2 YFSETQ. Drawing the rest from reference TRBV5-1 and TRBJ2-1, the complete variable domain is KAGVTQTPRYLIKTRGQQVTLSCSPISGHRSVSWYQQTPGQGLQFLFEYFSETQRNKGNFPGRFSGRQFSNSRSEMNVSTLELGDSALYLCASSLESSGYNEQFFGPGTRLTVL.

Here the CDR3 reads CASSPRLTGTTLNEQFF. In nucleotides, the CDR3 is TGTGCCAGCAGCCCGCGCCTGACGGGGACCACACTGAATGAGCAGTTCTTC. The J gene is TRBJ2-1, the V gene TRBV7-2; D is possibly TRBD1 or TRBD2 (5 bases each). The V gene's germline CDR1 is SGHTA and CDR2 FQGNSA. CDR3 length: 17 amino acids. Between the trimmed V and J ends, which lost 5 bases and 7 bases, there was a span of 24 bases.

The chain uses TRBV23-1 and TRBJ1-2; D is unresolved. TRBV23-1 is an ORF, and what it does is uncertain. Trimming pared 6 bases from V and 3 bases from J, leaving 14 bases between. The CDR3 is 14 amino acids. Here the CDR3 DNA reads TGCGCCAGCAGCCCAAGCTCCGGGGACTATGGCTACACCTTC. It encodes CASSPSSGDYGYTF.

The chain joins TRBV6-5 to TRBJ2-5, with D unresolved. Trimming stripped 5 bases from V and 7 bases from J, with 11 bases between. CDR3 length: 12 residues. Germline lookup yields CDR1 MNHEY and CDR2 SVGAGI. The CDR3 DNA follows: TGTGCCAGCAGTCCACTGCATGGGACCCAGTACTTC. As protein: CASSPLHGTQYF.

The chain is built from TRBV11-2 and TRBJ2-3; 9 bases map to TRBD2. CDR1 SGHAT and CDR2 FQNNGV come from the germline V gene. This CDR3 is built from 17 residues. V was pared by 5 bases and J by 3 bases, with 12 bases of the junction left unmatched. The CDR3 is CASSAFLREGLTDTQYF. The CDR3 region has the DNA TGTGCCAGCAGCGCCTTCCTGCGGGAGGGCCTTACAGATACGCAGTATTTT.

This clone turned up a few times. This rearrangement joins TRBV5-1 to TRBJ2-5, with D uncertain. This CDR3 is 13 amino acids long. Per germline, CDR1 SGHRS and CDR2 YFSETQ. The V gene lost 4 bases and the J gene lost 1 base, with 8 bases spanning the gap. Here the CDR3 DNA reads TGCGCCAGCAGCCAAGACCCCCAAGAGACCCAGTACTTC. This encodes CASSQDPQETQYF.